This TCR beta chain emerged from a study of cytomegalovirus exposure and HLA in healthy donors. Study conclusions and caveats: Rare TCR sequences predominated, though certain public TCRs were found in many donors.

V was trimmed by 6 bases and J by 1 base, leaving 12 bases between them. CDR1 is SQVTM and CDR2 is ANQGSEA in the germline V gene. The CDR3 contains 13 residues. The PCR made use of 60 Vbeta and 13 Jbeta primers. Data came from immunoSEQ multiplex PCR; TCRdb stores just in-frame clones and leaves some out. The sample lists about 190,000 clones; approximately 78% were seen once. Concerning this clone: What it recognizes is unknown.

The sequenced sample consisted of PBMCs. This sequence originates from a young woman in good health and CMV-seronegative. This chain uses TRBV29-1 with TRBJ1-1, with TRBD1 as a possible D gene (6 bases). The CDR3 loop is CSVQGLRNTEAFF. DNA of the CDR3: TGCAGCGTACAGGGCCTTCGGAACACTGAAGCTTTCTTT.